This T cell receptor beta chain was found in a study of blood T cells in healthy people across ages. The CDR3 is 14 amino acids. Between the trimmed V and J ends, which lost 6 bases and 0 bases, there was a span of 10 bases. The V gene's germline CDR1 is SNHLY and CDR2 FYNNEI. Then a second PCR, running roughly 6 to 12 cycles, was carried out with a sample-barcoded 5' primer and a J-beta primer mix. Via MiXCR, TCRdb re-called the 5' RACE reads, giving one row per CDR3 protein. The data contain 750,000 or so distinct CDR3 sequences, just under 25% of them singletons. This same sample was also part of a study on T cells of mothers and their children.

The receptor comes from a boy between 10 and 17 years old in good health. The V call is TRBV2, the J call TRBJ2-3; D is uncertain. The sample consisted of blood. The chain's CDR3 is CASSQDRSTDTQYF. The CDR3 DNA is TGTGCCAGCAGCCAGGATCGGAGCACAGATACGCAGTATTTT.